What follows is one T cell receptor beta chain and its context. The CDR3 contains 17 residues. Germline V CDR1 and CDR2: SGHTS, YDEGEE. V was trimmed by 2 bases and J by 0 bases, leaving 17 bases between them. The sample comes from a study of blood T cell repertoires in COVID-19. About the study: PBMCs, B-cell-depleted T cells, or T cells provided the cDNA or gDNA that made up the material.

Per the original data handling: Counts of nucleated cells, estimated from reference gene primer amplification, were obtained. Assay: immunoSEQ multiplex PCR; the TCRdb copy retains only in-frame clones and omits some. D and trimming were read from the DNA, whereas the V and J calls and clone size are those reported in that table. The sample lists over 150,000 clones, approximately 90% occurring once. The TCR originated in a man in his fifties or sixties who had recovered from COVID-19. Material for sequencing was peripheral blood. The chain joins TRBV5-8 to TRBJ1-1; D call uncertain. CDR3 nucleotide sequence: TGTGCCAGCAGCTTCCCCAGCGCGGGGATCATGAACACTGAAGCTTTCTTT. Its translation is CASSFPSAGIMNTEAFF.